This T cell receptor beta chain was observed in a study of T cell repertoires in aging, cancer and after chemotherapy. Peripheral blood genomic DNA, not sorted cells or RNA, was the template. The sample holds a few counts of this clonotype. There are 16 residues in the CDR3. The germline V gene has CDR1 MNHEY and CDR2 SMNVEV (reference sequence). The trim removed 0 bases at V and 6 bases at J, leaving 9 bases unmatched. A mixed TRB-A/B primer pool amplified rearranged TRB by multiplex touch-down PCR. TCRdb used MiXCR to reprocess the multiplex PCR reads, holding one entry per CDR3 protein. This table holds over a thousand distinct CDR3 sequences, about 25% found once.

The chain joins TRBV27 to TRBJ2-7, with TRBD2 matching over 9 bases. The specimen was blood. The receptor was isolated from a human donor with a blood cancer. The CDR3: CASSLSAGLASGEQYV. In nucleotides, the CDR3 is TGTGCCAGCAGTTTATCTGCTGGACTAGCGTCTGGCGAGCAGTACGTC.